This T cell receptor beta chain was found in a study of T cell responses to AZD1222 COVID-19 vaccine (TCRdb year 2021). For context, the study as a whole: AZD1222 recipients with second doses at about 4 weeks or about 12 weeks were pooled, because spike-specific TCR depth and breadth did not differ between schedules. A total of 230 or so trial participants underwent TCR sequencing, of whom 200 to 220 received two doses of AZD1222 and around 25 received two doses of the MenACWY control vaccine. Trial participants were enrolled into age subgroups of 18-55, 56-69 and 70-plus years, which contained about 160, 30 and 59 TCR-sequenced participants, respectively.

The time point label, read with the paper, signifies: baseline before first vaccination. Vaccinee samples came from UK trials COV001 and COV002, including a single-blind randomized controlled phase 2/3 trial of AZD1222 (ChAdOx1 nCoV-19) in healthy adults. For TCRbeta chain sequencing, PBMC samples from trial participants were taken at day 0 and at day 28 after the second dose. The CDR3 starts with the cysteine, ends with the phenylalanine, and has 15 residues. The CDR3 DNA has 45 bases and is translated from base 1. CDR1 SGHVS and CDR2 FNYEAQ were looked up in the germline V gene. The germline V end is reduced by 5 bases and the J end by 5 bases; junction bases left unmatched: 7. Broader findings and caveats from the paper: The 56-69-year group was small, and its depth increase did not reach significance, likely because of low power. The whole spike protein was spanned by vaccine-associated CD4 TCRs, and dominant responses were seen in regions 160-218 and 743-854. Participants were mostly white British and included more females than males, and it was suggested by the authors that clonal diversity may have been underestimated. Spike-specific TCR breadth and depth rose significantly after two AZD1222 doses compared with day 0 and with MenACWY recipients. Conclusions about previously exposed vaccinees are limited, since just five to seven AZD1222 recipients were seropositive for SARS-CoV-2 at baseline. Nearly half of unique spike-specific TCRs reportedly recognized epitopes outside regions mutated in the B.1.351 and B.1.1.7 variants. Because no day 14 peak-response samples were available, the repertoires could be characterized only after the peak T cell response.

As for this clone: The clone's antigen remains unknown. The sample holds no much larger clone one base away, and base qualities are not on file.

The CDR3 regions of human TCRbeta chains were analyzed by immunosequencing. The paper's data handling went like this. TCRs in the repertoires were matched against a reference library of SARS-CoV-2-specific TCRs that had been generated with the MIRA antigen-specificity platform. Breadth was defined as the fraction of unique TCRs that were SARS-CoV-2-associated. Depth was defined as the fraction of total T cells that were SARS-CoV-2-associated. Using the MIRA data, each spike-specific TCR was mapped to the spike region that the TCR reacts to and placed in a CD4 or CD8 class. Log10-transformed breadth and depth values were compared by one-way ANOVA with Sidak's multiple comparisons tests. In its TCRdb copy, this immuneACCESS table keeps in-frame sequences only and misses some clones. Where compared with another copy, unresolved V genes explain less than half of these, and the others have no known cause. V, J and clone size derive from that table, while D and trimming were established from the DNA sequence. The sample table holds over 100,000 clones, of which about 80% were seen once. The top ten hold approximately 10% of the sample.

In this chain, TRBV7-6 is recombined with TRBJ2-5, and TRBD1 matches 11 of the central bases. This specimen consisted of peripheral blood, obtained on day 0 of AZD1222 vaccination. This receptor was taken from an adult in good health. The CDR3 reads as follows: CASSPRDRGWETQYF. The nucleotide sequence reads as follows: TGTGCCAGCAGCCCACGGGACAGGGGGTGGGAGACCCAGTACTTC. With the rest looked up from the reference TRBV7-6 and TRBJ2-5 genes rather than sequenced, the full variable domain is GAGVSQSPRYKVTKRGQDVALRCDPISGHVSLYWYRQALGQGPEFLTYFNYEAQQDKSGLPNDRFSAERPEGSISTLTIQRTEQRDSAMYRCASSPRDRGWETQYFGPGTRLLVL.